These 26 T cell receptor beta chains were sequenced from one sample in a study of cytomegalovirus exposure and HLA in healthy donors. Clones were read by immunoSEQ multiplex PCR, and TCRdb kept only the in-frame ones, dropping some. Here the sample spans about 74,000 clones, around 94% being singletons. Input material: PBMCs. Source of these receptors: a woman between 18 and 29 years old in good health and CMV-seropositive.

This rearrangement joins TRBV5-1 to TRBJ2-7, with TRBD1 identical over 8 bases. J lost 5 bases, V lost 4 bases, and 8 bases had no gene match. The CDR3 runs to 14 residues. Germline CDR1 reads SGHRS; CDR2 reads YFSETQ. The CDR3 DNA sequence: TGCGCCAGCAGCGCCGGACAGGGATTGCACGAGCAGTACTTC. Amino acid sequence: CASSAGQGLHEQYF. Filled out from reference TRBV5-1 and TRBJ2-7, the complete variable domain reads KAGVTQTPRYLIKTRGQQVTLSCSPISGHRSVSWYQQTPGQGLQFLFEYFSETQRNKGNFPGRFSGRQFSNSRSEMNVSTLELGDSALYLCASSAGQGLHEQYFGPGTRLTVT.

The V call is TRBV4-2, the J call TRBJ2-5; D perhaps matches TRBD2 (5 bases). Germline lookup yields CDR1 LGHNA and CDR2 YNFKEQ. The ends were cut back, 0 bases at V and 5 bases at J, with 22 bases in the middle. CDR3 length equals 18 residues. The CDR3 loop is CASSQESGVSGIRETQYF. In nucleotides, the CDR3 is TGTGCCAGCAGCCAAGAGAGTGGGGTATCGGGGATTCGGGAGACCCAGTACTTC.

V and J are TRBV6-4 and TRBJ2-2; D remains ambiguous. CDR3 length: 13 amino acids. The germline gives CDR1 MRHNA, CDR2 SNTAGT. The V gene lost 3 bases and the J gene lost 6 bases, with 8 bases spanning the gap. The CDR3 nucleotides are TGTGCCAGCAGTGAGGTGTTAGCCGGGGAGCTGTTTTTT. Translation gives CASSEVLAGELFF.

This chain uses TRBV7-2 with TRBJ1-2; 9 bases match TRBD1. Germline V gene data show CDR1 as SGHTA and CDR2 as FQGNSA. Losses at the gene ends were 4 bases for V and 8 bases for J; bases not matched to a gene: 11. There are 15 residues in the CDR3. The CDR3, as DNA: TGTGCCAGCAGCTCCACTAGGGGACAGGGAAACGGCTACACCTTC. It is translated as CASSSTRGQGNGYTF.

The chain couples TRBV7-2 to TRBJ2-7; maybe TRBD2 (5 bases). Germline CDR1 reads SGHTA; CDR2 reads FQGNSA. V lost 2 bases to trimming and J lost 2 bases, with 10 bases between them. The CDR3 spans 14 residues. CDR3 region: CASSLSNGAYEQYF. In DNA, the CDR3 is TGTGCCAGCAGCTTAAGTAACGGGGCCTACGAGCAGTACTTC.

With respect to this clone: Mismatch with germline at one junction end may stem from a read error. Other DNA sequences in this sample translate to the same CDR3. V is TRBV28 and J is TRBJ1-2; maybe TRBD1 (6 bases). CDR3 length equals 14 residues. Germline loops: CDR1 MDHEN, CDR2 SYDVKM. CDR3 loop: CASSFPGENYGYTF. The CDR3, as DNA: TGTGCCAGCAGTTTCCCAGGGGAGAACTATGGCTACACCTTT.

This sequence joins TRBV18 and TRBJ1-3; D is ambiguous. Per germline, CDR1 KGHSH and CDR2 LQKENI. Trimming left V 0 bases short and J 0 bases short, with 6 bases between. The CDR3 is 15 amino acids. In DNA, the CDR3 is TGTGCCAGCTCACCACCGGCTTACTCTGGAAACACCATATATTTT. Translating it yields CASSPPAYSGNTIYF.

The chain carries TRBV7-2 and TRBJ1-2; 8 bases are shared with TRBD1. CDR1 is SGHTA and CDR2 is FQGNSA in the germline V gene. V was clipped by 2 bases and J by 3 bases; unmatched bases: 8. The CDR3 covers 16 residues. In DNA, the CDR3 is TGTGCCAGCAGCTTATCCTCAGGACAGGGCGACTATGGCTACACCTTC. This translates into CASSLSSGQGDYGYTF.

The chain carries TRBV19 and TRBJ2-3, with a tentative D call TRBD2 (6 bases). V gave up 2 bases and J gave up 5 bases, with 11 bases separating them. Germline V gene sequence: CDR1 LNHDA, CDR2 SQIVND (reference sequence). The CDR3 contains 14 residues. CDR3 sequence (DNA): TGTGCCAGTAGTATAACTGGACTACTAGATACGCAGTATTTT. It yields the protein CASSITGLLDTQYF. Variable domain in full (rest from reference TRBV19 and TRBJ2-3): DGGITQSPKYLFRKEGQNVTLSCEQNLNHDAMYWYRQDPGQGLRLIYYSQIVNDFQKGDIAEGYSVSREKKESFPLTVTSAQKNPTAFYLCASSITGLLDTQYFGPGTRLTVL.

The CDR3 region is CAWTGGAIDTQYF. The CDR3 nucleotides are TGTGCCTGGACCGGCGGGGCCATAGATACGCAGTATTTT. The chain carries TRBV30 and TRBJ2-3; D is possibly TRBD2 (6 bases). V lost 4 bases and J 5 bases, leaving 13 bases between the germline ends. CDR3 length: 13 amino acids. Germline V CDR1 and CDR2: GTSNPN, SVGIG (reference sequence).

This clone has a single count. The chain joins TRBV4-3 to TRBJ1-2; 10 nucleotides align to TRBD1. The CDR3 totals 16 residues. CDR1 LGHNA and CDR2 YSLEER come from the germline V gene. Trimming cost V 0 bases and J 6 bases; bases outside gene matches: 7. As DNA, the CDR3 is TGCGCCAGCAGCCAAGAATTAAGACAGGGGGCACATGGCTACACCTTC. Translation: CASSQELRQGAHGYTF.

The genes are TRBV27 and TRBJ2-5; D unresolved. Germline CDR1 MNHEY, CDR2 SMNVEV (reference sequence). Trimming shortened V by 2 bases and J by 3 bases, and 13 bases separated the two germline ends. The CDR3 is 15 residues long. CDR3 loop: CASSLGTTREETQYF. The CDR3 DNA reads as TGTGCCAGCAGTTTAGGAACGACCCGGGAAGAGACCCAGTACTTC.

The V and J genes are TRBV7-9 and TRBJ2-1, with D perhaps matching TRBD1 (6 bases). The V gene lost 5 bases and the J gene lost 8 bases, with 19 bases spanning the gap. Germline-derived CDR1 and CDR2 are SEHNR and FQNEAQ (reference sequence). This CDR3 is 15 amino acids long. In nucleotides, the CDR3 is TGTGCCAGCAGCAAAGAAGGGGGTTGGGTCGATGAGCAGTTCTTC. Protein sequence: CASSKEGGWVDEQFF.

The genes are TRBV4-2 and TRBJ2-2; no reliable D call. Germline V lookup: CDR1 LGHNA, CDR2 YNFKEQ. V dropped 6 bases and J dropped 4 bases, with 9 bases sitting between them. The CDR3 extends over 13 amino acids. DNA of the CDR3: TGTGCCAGCAGTCGAGCGAGCACCGGGGAGCTGTTTTTT. Protein product: CASSRASTGELFF.

The chain joins TRBV27 to TRBJ2-3; D is possibly TRBD2 (6 bases). The CDR3 runs 17 residues. CDR1 is MNHEY, CDR2 SMNVEV, per germline (reference sequence). Trimming removed 0 bases from V and 4 bases from J, with 17 bases in between. Here the CDR3 reads CASSLSGGFGAADTQYF. The CDR3 DNA reads as TGTGCCAGCAGTTTATCGGGGGGTTTTGGGGCGGCAGATACGCAGTATTTT.

V usage is TRBV18 and J usage is TRBJ1-4, with 9 positions matching TRBD1. Germline assignment: CDR1 KGHSH and CDR2 LQKENI. V was clipped by 1 base and J by 4 bases; unmatched bases: 1. The CDR3 totals 15 residues. As DNA, the CDR3 is TGTGCCAGCTCACCACAGGACAGGGGTAATGAAAAACTGTTTTTT. Translation: CASSPQDRGNEKLFF.

The CDR3 protein is CSAGISNQPQHF. As DNA, the CDR3 is TGCAGCGCAGGAATAAGCAATCAGCCCCAGCATTTT. The V call is TRBV29-1, the J call TRBJ1-5, with D unresolved. CDR1 and CDR2 (germline): SQVTM, ANQGSEA. With 7 bases removed from V and 1 base from J, the gap between germline ends came to 8 bases. This CDR3 is built from 12 residues. The complete variable domain, with remaining parts taken from reference TRBV29-1 and TRBJ1-5, reads SAVISQKPSRDICQRGTSLTIQCQVDSQVTMMFWYRQQPGQSLTLIATANQGSEATYESGFVIDKFPISRPNLTFSTLTVSNMSPEDSSIYLCSAGISNQPQHFGDGTRLSIL.

The gene calls are TRBV2 and TRBJ2-1; a possible D gene is TRBD2 (6 bases). CDR1 and CDR2 (germline): SNHLY, FYNNEI. The CDR3 has 14 residues. V gave up 7 bases and J gave up 7 bases, with 17 bases separating them. CDR3 residues: CASTWDSMTNEQFF. For the CDR3, the DNA is TGTGCCAGCACGTGGGACTCCATGACAAATGAGCAGTTCTTC.

V is TRBV11-2 and J is TRBJ2-4; 8 nucleotides match TRBD1. Per germline, CDR1 SGHAT and CDR2 FQNNGV. This CDR3 is 13 amino acids long. Trimming at V came to 6 bases and at J to 7 bases, leaving 5 bases not matched to a gene. CDR3 amino acids: CASRAGGANIQYF. Here the CDR3 DNA reads TGTGCCAGCAGGGCAGGGGGCGCGAACATTCAGTACTTC.

V and J are TRBV30 and TRBJ1-1; 9 positions agree with TRBD1. The V gene end was trimmed by 2 bases and the J gene end by 4 bases; junction bases not matched to a gene: 2. This CDR3 is built from 13 residues. Germline CDR1 GTSNPN, CDR2 SVGIG (reference sequence). Written as DNA, the CDR3 is TGTGCCTGGAGTCAGACAGGGGGCACTGAAGCTTTCTTT. Protein product: CAWSQTGGTEAFF. The full variable domain, completed using reference TRBV30 and TRBJ1-1, is SQTIHQWPATLVQPVGSPLSLECTVEGTSNPNLYWYRQAAGRGLQLLFYSVGIGQISSEVPQNLSASRPQDRQFILSSKKLLLSDSGFYLCAWSQTGGTEAFFGQGTRLTVV.

This rearrangement joins TRBV4-3 to TRBJ2-1; maybe TRBD2 (6 bases). From germline, CDR1 is LGHNA and CDR2 YSLEER. V was pared by 0 bases and J by 8 bases, with 14 bases between. The CDR3 is made up of 15 amino acids. CDR3 region: CASSQDPVGGDEQFF. The CDR3 nucleotides read TGCGCCAGCAGCCAAGATCCCGTGGGGGGTGATGAGCAGTTCTTC.

The chain carries TRBV6-1 and TRBJ2-7, with 11 positions matching TRBD2. This CDR3 comprises 15 residues. The germline V gene has CDR1 MNHNS and CDR2 SASEGT. Unmatched junction bases numbered 6, after V lost 1 base and J lost 7 bases. DNA for the CDR3: TGTGCCAGCAGTGAAGAGATTAGCGGGAGGGGAGAGCAGTACTTC. Amino acids: CASSEEISGRGEQYF.

The J gene is TRBJ1-5, the V gene TRBV4-3, with a possible D match to TRBD1 (5 bases). With 3 bases removed from V and 5 bases from J, the gap between germline ends came to 17 bases. Germline V gives CDR1 LGHNA, CDR2 YSLEER. This CDR3 region has 16 residues. DNA of the CDR3: TGCGCCAGCAGCCAGTCCTATCTGGGGGGGGATCAGCCCCAGCATTTT. This gives the protein CASSQSYLGGDQPQHF.

This clone was seen more than once but under ten times. The gene calls are TRBV14 and TRBJ1-5; D perhaps matches TRBD1 (6 bases). This CDR3 has 13 amino acids. The V end was cut by 3 bases, the J end by 5 bases, with 8 bases between. Germline CDR1 SGHDN, CDR2 FVKESK. CDR3 bases: TGTGCCAGCAGCCAGGACAGTTATCAGCCCCAGCATTTT. Protein product: CASSQDSYQPQHF. The variable domain in full, completed from reference TRBV14 and TRBJ1-5, reads EAGVTQFPSHSVIEKGQTVTLRCDPISGHDNLYWYRRVMGKEIKFLLHFVKESKQDESGMPNNRFLAERTGGTYSTLKVQPAELEDSGVYFCASSQDSYQPQHFGDGTRLSIL.

The chain couples TRBV30 to TRBJ1-2; D might be TRBD1 (5 bases). The V gene's germline CDR1 is GTSNPN and CDR2 SVGIG (reference sequence). The CDR3 is made up of 12 amino acids. Trimming took off 5 bases at V and 8 bases at J, with 15 bases between the two ends. CDR3 sequence: CAWGGDVPGYTF. CDR3 nucleotides: TGTGCCTGGGGGGGGGATGTACCCGGCTACACCTTC. The complete variable domain, with remaining parts taken from reference TRBV30 and TRBJ1-2, reads SQTIHQWPATLVQPVGSPLSLECTVEGTSNPNLYWYRQAAGRGLQLLFYSVGIGQISSEVPQNLSASRPQDRQFILSSKKLLLSDSGFYLCAWGGDVPGYTFGSGTRLTVV.

The rearrangement joins TRBV6-5 to TRBJ1-1; no clear D. The CDR3 covers 14 residues. V shed 6 bases and J shed 1 base, with 12 bases lying between them. The germline CDR1 and CDR2 sequences are MNHEY and SVGAGI. In DNA form, the CDR3 reads TGTGCCAGCAGCCTCCTAGACTCGAACACTGAAGCTTTCTTT. Residues: CASSLLDSNTEAFF.